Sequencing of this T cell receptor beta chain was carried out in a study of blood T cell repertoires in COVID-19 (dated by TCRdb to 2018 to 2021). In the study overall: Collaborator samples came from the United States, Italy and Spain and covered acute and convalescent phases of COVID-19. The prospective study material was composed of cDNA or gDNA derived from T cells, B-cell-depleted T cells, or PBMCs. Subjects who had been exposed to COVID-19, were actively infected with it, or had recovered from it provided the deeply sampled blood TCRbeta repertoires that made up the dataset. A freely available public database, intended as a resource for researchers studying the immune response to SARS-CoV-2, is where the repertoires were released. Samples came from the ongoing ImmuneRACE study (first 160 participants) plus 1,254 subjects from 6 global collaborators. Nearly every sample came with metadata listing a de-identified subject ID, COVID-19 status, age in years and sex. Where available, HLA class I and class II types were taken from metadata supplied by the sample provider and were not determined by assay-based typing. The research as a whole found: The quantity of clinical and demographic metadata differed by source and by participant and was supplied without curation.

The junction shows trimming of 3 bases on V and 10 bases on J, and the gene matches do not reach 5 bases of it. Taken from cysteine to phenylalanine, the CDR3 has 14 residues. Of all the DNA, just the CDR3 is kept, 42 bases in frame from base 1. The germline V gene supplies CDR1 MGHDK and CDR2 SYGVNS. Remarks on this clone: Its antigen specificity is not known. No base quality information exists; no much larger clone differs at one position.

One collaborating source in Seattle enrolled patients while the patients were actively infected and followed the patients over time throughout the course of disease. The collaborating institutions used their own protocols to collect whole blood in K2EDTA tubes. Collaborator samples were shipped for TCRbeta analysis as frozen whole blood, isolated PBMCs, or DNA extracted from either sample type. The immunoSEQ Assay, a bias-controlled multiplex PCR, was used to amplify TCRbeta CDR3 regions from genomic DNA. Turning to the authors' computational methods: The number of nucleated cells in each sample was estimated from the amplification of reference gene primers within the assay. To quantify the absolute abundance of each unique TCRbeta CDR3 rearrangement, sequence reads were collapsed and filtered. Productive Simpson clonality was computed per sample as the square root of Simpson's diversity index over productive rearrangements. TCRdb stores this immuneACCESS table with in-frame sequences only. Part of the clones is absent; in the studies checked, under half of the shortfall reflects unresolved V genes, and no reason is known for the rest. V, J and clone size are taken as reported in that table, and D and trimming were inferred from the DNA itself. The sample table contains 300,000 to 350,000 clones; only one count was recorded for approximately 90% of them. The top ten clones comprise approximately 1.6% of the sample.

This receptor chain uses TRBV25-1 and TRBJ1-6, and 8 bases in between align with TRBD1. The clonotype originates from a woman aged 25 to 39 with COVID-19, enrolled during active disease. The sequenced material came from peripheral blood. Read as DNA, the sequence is TGTGCCAGCAGTGAGATACAGGGGGGGTCACCCCTCCACTTT. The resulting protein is CASSEIQGGSPLHF.